The 26 T cell receptor beta chains below come from one sample, sequenced in a study of blood T cell repertoires in COVID-19. Here immunoSEQ multiplex PCR was the method, and the copy in TCRdb shows in-frame clones only, minus some. This table holds some 57,000 clones, approximately 86% found once. Source material: peripheral blood. These receptors all come from a man between 65 and 85 years old with acute or convalescent COVID-19.

The chain carries TRBV25-1 and TRBJ2-5; TRBD1 matches at 8 bases. V gave up 3 bases and J gave up 4 bases; unmatched junction bases: 4. Germline V gene sequence: CDR1 MGHDK, CDR2 SYGVNS. The CDR3 runs 14 residues. CDR3 residues: CASSEAGGRETQYF. CDR3 in DNA: TGTGCCAGCAGTGAGGCAGGGGGCCGAGAGACCCAGTACTTC. The whole variable domain, remainder taken from reference TRBV25-1 and TRBJ2-5, is EADIYQTPRYLVIGTGKKITLECSQTMGHDKMYWYQQDPGMELHLIHYSYGVNSTEKGDLSSESTVSRIRTEHFPLTLESARPSHTSQYLCASSEAGGRETQYFGPGTRLLVL.

This clone was detected only a few times. V gene TRBV18 combines with J gene TRBJ1-1; D is ambiguous. Germline assignment: CDR1 KGHSH and CDR2 LQKENI. CDR3 length: 14 residues. Trimming removed 7 bases from V and 5 bases from J, with 17 bases in between. The CDR3 region is CASLSGPLPTEAFF. CDR3 sequence (DNA): TGTGCCAGCTTGAGCGGGCCCCTTCCGACTGAAGCTTTCTTT.

V gene TRBV6-5 combines with J gene TRBJ1-6; D is perhaps TRBD1 (6 bases). CDR1 MNHEY and CDR2 SVGAGI come from the germline V gene. The ends were cut back, 6 bases at V and 7 bases at J, with 13 bases in the middle. CDR3 length: 14 residues. The CDR3: CASSPGTPNSPLHF. CDR3 in DNA: TGTGCCAGCAGCCCCGGGACACCAAATTCACCCCTCCACTTT.

The chain has TRBV7-9 and TRBJ2-3; the D is unclear. This CDR3 is built from 14 residues. Germline lookup yields CDR1 SEHNR and CDR2 FQNEAQ (reference sequence). V was clipped by 5 bases and J by 0 bases, with 9 bases between them. CDR3 sequence: CASSLTYSTDTQYF. For the CDR3, the DNA is TGTGCCAGCAGCCTCACCTACAGCACAGATACGCAGTATTTT. The whole variable domain, remainder taken from reference TRBV7-9 and TRBJ2-3, is DTGVSQNPRHKITKRGQNVTFRCDPISEHNRLYWYRQTLGQGPEFLTYFQNEAQLEKSRLLSDRFSAERPKGSFSTLEIQRTEQGDSAMYLCASSLTYSTDTQYFGPGTRLTVL.

The chain employs TRBV19 and TRBJ2-3, with 7 bases that match TRBD1. The CDR3 sequence is 15 residues long. CDR1 is LNHDA, CDR2 SQIVND, per germline (reference sequence). With V trimmed by 2 bases and J by 0 bases, 2 bases remained unmatched. Here the CDR3 DNA reads TGTGCCAGTAGTATACGGGACAGAAGCACAGATACGCAGTATTTT. This encodes CASSIRDRSTDTQYF.

The gene calls are TRBV27 and TRBJ2-7; TRBD1 matches at 9 bases. The junction had 10 bases not matched to a gene; V was cut back by 6 bases and J by 10 bases. CDR3 size: 13 residues. Germline V gene lookup returns CDR1 MNHEY and CDR2 SMNVEV (reference sequence). CDR3 in DNA: TGTGCCAGCAGGAGGGAAGGGGACAGGGTACAGTACTTC. This gives the protein CASRREGDRVQYF.

The J gene is TRBJ2-1, the V gene TRBV9; TRBD2 matches at 8 bases. V dropped 6 bases and J dropped 7; count of bases not matched to a gene: 9. The CDR3 has 14 residues. Germline V gene lookup returns CDR1 SGDLS and CDR2 YYNGEE. CDR3 in amino acids: CASTSAGGLNEQFF. CDR3 DNA sequence: TGTGCCAGCACCTCGGCGGGAGGTTTGAATGAGCAGTTCTTC.

The chain links TRBV19 to TRBJ2-1; D possibly corresponds to TRBD2 (6 bases). The germline gives CDR1 LNHDA, CDR2 SQIVND (reference sequence). This CDR3 contains 13 residues. V was cut by 5 bases and J by 7 bases, with 12 bases left in between. The CDR3: CASSALSGNEQFF. The CDR3 bases are TGTGCCAGTAGTGCCCTAAGCGGGAATGAGCAGTTCTTC.

This chain connects TRBV7-9 to TRBJ2-7, with a tentative D call TRBD2 (6 bases). The CDR3 is 18 amino acids. Germline V gene lookup returns CDR1 SEHNR and CDR2 FQNEAQ (reference sequence). V dropped 0 bases and J dropped 0 bases, with 18 bases sitting between them. CDR3 in DNA: TGTGCCAGCAGCTTAGCGGGTAGGGTCAGGGACTTCTCCTACGAGCAGTACTTC. Protein product: CASSLAGRVRDFSYEQYF.

V usage is TRBV6-8 and J usage is TRBJ2-7, with 8 bases fitting TRBD2. V lost 6 bases and J lost 6; bases outside the gene matches: 7. From germline, CDR1 is MNHGY and CDR2 SAAAGT. The CDR3 contains 13 residues. The CDR3 is CASSREGRLEQYF. The CDR3 DNA reads as TGTGCCAGCAGCCGGGAGGGGCGTCTCGAGCAGTACTTC.

The chain uses TRBV7-3 and TRBJ2-5, with 9 bases matching TRBD1. CDR1 is SGHTA, CDR2 FQGTGA, per germline. V dropped 2 bases and J dropped 2; count of bases not matched to a gene: 6. The length of the CDR3 is 16 residues. The CDR3 region is CASSLGPTGGQETQYF. The DNA of the CDR3 is TGTGCCAGCAGCTTAGGTCCGACAGGGGGTCAAGAGACCCAGTACTTC.

The chain has TRBV29-1 and TRBJ2-1; 8 positions agree with TRBD1. The V and J ends lost 7 bases and 0 bases, in that order; junction bases with no gene match: 5. CDR3 length: 14 amino acids. Looked up from germline, CDR1 is SQVTM and CDR2 is ANQGSEA. CDR3 loop: CSAQGASSYNEQFF. DNA for the CDR3: TGCAGCGCCCAGGGGGCTAGCTCCTACAATGAGCAGTTCTTC.

This chain joins TRBV9 and TRBJ2-1, with a tentative D call TRBD2 (6 bases). Trimming took off 0 bases at V and 8 bases at J, with 15 bases between the two ends. The germline V gene encodes CDR1 SGDLS and CDR2 YYNGEE. This CDR3 spans 15 amino acids. The DNA of the CDR3 is TGTGCCAGCAGCGTAGGGAGCGGGCCTGGTTATGAGCAGTTCTTC. It translates to CASSVGSGPGYEQFF.

The chain has TRBV5-8 and TRBJ2-5, with D perhaps matching TRBD2 (6 bases). V dropped 3 bases and J dropped 4 bases, with 16 bases sitting between them. Germline values: CDR1 SGHTS, CDR2 YDEGEE. This CDR3 comprises 15 residues. This CDR3 is CASSWGEGRGETQYF. The DNA for the CDR3 is TGTGCCAGCAGCTGGGGGGAAGGTCGGGGAGAGACCCAGTACTTC.

The J gene is TRBJ1-5, the V gene TRBV9, with 7 bases fitting TRBD1. J was trimmed by 0 bases and V by 8 bases; bases with no gene match: 23. The CDR3 has 20 amino acids. From germline, CDR1 is SGDLS and CDR2 YYNGEE. CDR3 coding DNA: TGTGCCAGGCCAAGGAGACAAGCCCCGGGACAGTGTAATAGCAATCAGCCCCAGCATTTT. Translating it yields CARPRRQAPGQCNSNQPQHF.

This clone was detected once. The genes are TRBV21-1 and TRBJ2-4; the D call TRBD2 from the table was never checked on the DNA. TRBV21-1 is an annotated pseudogene. CDR3 length: 16 residues. CDR3 protein: CASSIPEGRAKNIQYF. CDR3 bases: TGTGCCAGCAGCATCCCCGAGGGCCGGGCCAAAAACATTCAGTACTTC.

The rearrangement uses TRBV11-1 and TRBJ2-1, with D tentatively TRBD2 (6 bases). This CDR3 spans 15 amino acids. The germline gives CDR1 SGHAT, CDR2 FQDESV (reference sequence). V dropped 3 bases and J dropped 8 bases, with 17 bases sitting between them. Here the CDR3 reads CASSFRRGAADEQFF. CDR3 sequence (DNA): TGTGCCAGCAGCTTCAGGCGGGGAGCCGCAGATGAGCAGTTCTTC.

The V gene is TRBV3-1 (or the pseudogene TRBV3-2), the J gene TRBJ2-2, with 10 nucleotides matching TRBD2. There are 14 residues in the CDR3. V dropped 3 bases and J dropped 8; count of bases not matched to a gene: 3. CDR1 and CDR2 from the germline V gene are LGHDT and YNNKEL (reference sequence). CDR3 amino acids: CASSQELAGGELFF. The CDR3, as DNA: TGTGCCAGCAGCCAGGAACTAGCGGGGGGGGAGCTGTTTTTT.

The genes are TRBV11-3 and TRBJ2-7; D gene uncertain. CDR3 length equals 13 residues. Germline CDR1 and CDR2: SGHNT and YENEEA. V lost 7 bases and J 0 bases, leaving 10 bases between the germline ends. The DNA for the CDR3 is TGTGCCAGCAAAAACGATAGCTCCTACGAGCAGTACTTC. As protein: CASKNDSSYEQYF.

The chain employs TRBV27 and TRBJ2-2; 12 bases are a match to TRBD1. In germline, CDR1 is MNHEY, CDR2 SMNVEV (reference sequence). CDR3 length: 16 residues. The V segment lost 3 bases and the J segment 5 bases; nucleotides outside the gene matches: 4. The CDR3 DNA reads TGTGCCAGCAGTTTCGGGACAGGGGGCCGGACCGGGGAGCTGTTTTTT. It translates to CASSFGTGGRTGELFF.

This clone was seen a few times. J is TRBJ1-1 and V is TRBV28; unclear D gene. The V gene lost 7 bases and the J gene lost 5 bases, with 14 bases spanning the gap. From germline, CDR1 is MDHEN and CDR2 SYDVKM. CDR3 length: 13 amino acids. CDR3 sequence reads: CASKGVRWTEAFF. The DNA of the CDR3 is TGTGCCAGCAAAGGAGTTCGGTGGACTGAAGCTTTCTTT. Full variable domain (remainder filled in from reference TRBV28 and TRBJ1-1): DVKVTQSSRYLVKRTGEKVFLECVQDMDHENMFWYRQDPGLGLRLIYFSYDVKMKEKGDIPEGYSVSREKKERFSLILESASTNQTSMYLCASKGVRWTEAFFGQGTRLTVV.

CDR3 bases: TGTGCCAGCACTTTTAGCACAGATACGCAGTATTTT. As protein: CASTFSTDTQYF. The genes are TRBV5-5 and TRBJ2-3; D is undetermined. CDR1 is SGHKS, CDR2 YYEKEE, per germline (reference sequence). The length of the CDR3 is 12 residues. Trimming left V 6 bases short and J 0 bases short, with 5 bases between.

The V gene is TRBV24-1, the J gene TRBJ2-3; TRBD2 agrees at 14 bases. Germline trimming cut 9 bases from V and 4 bases from J; bases unmatched to any gene: 2. The CDR3 is 14 amino acids. Germline values: CDR1 KGHDR, CDR2 SFDVKD. In DNA, the CDR3 is TGTGCCACCTCGACTAGCGGGAGGGCAGATACGCAGTATTTT. Translating it yields CATSTSGRADTQYF.

This chain connects TRBV6-1 to TRBJ1-1, with D hard to call. CDR3 length equals 15 residues. Germline assignment: CDR1 MNHNS and CDR2 SASEGT. The V and J ends lost 8 bases and 1 base respectively, with 17 bases between them. DNA for the CDR3: TGTGCCAGCTCTGGGAGTTCTGGATCGAACACTGAAGCTTTCTTT. Translating it yields CASSGSSGSNTEAFF.

The chain employs TRBV5-1 and TRBJ2-7; 11 bases align to TRBD1. The CDR3 has 15 residues. V lost 4 bases, J lost 5 bases, and 8 bases stayed unmatched. The germline V gene encodes CDR1 SGHRS and CDR2 YFSETQ. CDR3 bases: TGCGCCAGCAGCATATCCGGGACAGGGGGGAACGAGCAGTACTTC. It specifies CASSISGTGGNEQYF.

This chain uses TRBV14 with TRBJ2-7, with 11 bases lining up with TRBD1. The CDR3 spans 14 residues. CDR1 is SGHDN and CDR2 is FVKESK in the germline V gene. The V segment lost 2 bases and the J segment 7 bases; nucleotides outside the gene matches: 4. The DNA for the CDR3 is TGTGCCAGCAGCCAACACGGGACAGGGGGGGAGCAGTACTTC. This encodes CASSQHGTGGEQYF.